This T cell receptor beta chain was sequenced in a study of post-analysis software for immune sequencing data. Included in the TCR beta cDNA libraries were unique molecular identifiers. The source material, roughly 0.9 to 10 million T cells, gave rise to roughly 0.5 million cDNA molecules. One entry per CDR3 protein results from TCRdb running MiXCR on the PCR reads. The sample has around 500,000 distinct CDR3 sequences, 30% to 40% seen once; the top ten hold less than 6%. Study results and limitations: The five TRBV segments detected at higher frequency in patients than in controls included TRBV5-6, TRBV5-1 and TRBV20-1. When compared against controls, multiple sclerosis patients showed significantly lower normalized Chao1 diversity.

This clonotype was seen a handful of times. Its target is not known. This CDR3 contains 16 residues. The junction had 8 bases not matched to a gene; V was cut back by 5 bases and J by 3 bases. CDR1 PRHDT and CDR2 FYEKMQ come from the germline V gene (reference sequence). The J gene is TRBJ2-1, the V gene TRBV13; the match to TRBD2 covers 9 bases. The specimen was blood. This TCR derives from a girl under 18 with multiple sclerosis. CDR3 sequence: CASSPRLAAIYNEQFF. The CDR3 region has the DNA TGTGCCAGCAGCCCCCGACTAGCGGCGATCTACAATGAGCAGTTCTTC.